Shown below are 5 T cell receptor beta chains from a single sample sequenced in a study of OX40 agonist ivuxolimab in advanced cancers. Data came from immunoSEQ multiplex PCR; TCRdb stores just in-frame clones and leaves some out. The repertoire holds over 75,000 clones, with more than 70% as singletons. The source was CD4+ or CD8+ T cells sorted from blood, collected in a trial of the OX40 agonist ivuxolimab. The receptors originated from an adult with an advanced solid tumor such as melanoma, head and neck, liver or kidney cancer.

V gene TRBV27 combines with J gene TRBJ2-7; 9 nucleotides match TRBD1. Germline assignment: CDR1 MNHEY and CDR2 SMNVEV (reference sequence). CDR3 length: 17 amino acids. V was pared by 3 bases and J by 0 bases, with 9 bases of the junction left unmatched. Written as DNA, the CDR3 is TGTGCCAGCAGTTTTAGTACAGGGACAGGGAGCTCCTACGAGCAGTACTTC. It codes for CASSFSTGTGSSYEQYF.

This clone has just one count. The J gene is TRBJ2-2, the V gene TRBV19, with 12 bases matching TRBD2. From germline, CDR1 is LNHDA and CDR2 SQIVND (reference sequence). The ends lost 6 bases at V and 5 bases at J; junction bases unmatched: 7. The CDR3 is made up of 16 amino acids. In DNA, the CDR3 is TGTGCCAGTAGCCGGATGACTAGCGGGAGAACCGGGGAGCTGTTTTTT. Encoded protein: CASSRMTSGRTGELFF.

This clone has only one observation. Here the CDR3 reads CASSFGTSGRGGTDTQYF. For the CDR3, the DNA is TGCGCCAGCAGCTTCGGGACTAGCGGGAGGGGTGGCACAGATACGCAGTATTTT. The V call is TRBV5-1, the J call TRBJ2-3, with TRBD2 identical over 16 bases. This CDR3 is 18 amino acids long. The V gene's germline CDR1 is SGHRS and CDR2 YFSETQ. J lost 1 base, V lost 2 bases, and 4 bases had no gene match.

The rearrangement joins TRBV6-1 to TRBJ2-4; tentatively, D is TRBD1 (6 bases). The CDR3 has 16 residues. With 1 base removed from V and 0 bases from J, the gap between germline ends came to 10 bases. CDR1 MNHNS and CDR2 SASEGT come from the germline V gene. The CDR3 nucleotides read TGTGCCAGCAGTGAAGGACAGGTACTAGCCAAAAACATTCAGTACTTC. It is translated as CASSEGQVLAKNIQYF.

Only a few counts were recorded for this clone. This chain joins TRBV7-2 and TRBJ2-7; no firm D call. Trimming removed 5 bases at V and 4 bases at J, with 9 bases between. There are 12 residues in the CDR3. Germline V gene data show CDR1 as SGHTA and CDR2 as FQGNSA. In nucleotides, the CDR3 is TGTGCCAGCAGCAAAGGTGGATACGAGCAGTACGTC. This translates into CASSKGGYEQYV.